This T cell receptor beta chain stems from a study of cytomegalovirus exposure and HLA in healthy donors. The PCR employed 60 Vbeta primers together with 13 Jbeta primers. Sequencing used immunoSEQ multiplex PCR; TCRdb keeps in-frame clones, though not all of them. The sample shows tens of thousands of clones, 70% to 80% of them seen only once. CDR1 is MNHNS, CDR2 SASEGT, per germline. The CDR3 sequence is 14 residues long. V lost 2 bases and J 2 bases, leaving 10 bases between the germline ends. This rearrangement joins TRBV6-1 to TRBJ2-7; D gene ambiguous. This receptor was identified in a woman aged 50 to 60 in good health and CMV-seropositive. Sequenced: PBMCs. The CDR3 DNA reads as TGTGCCAGCAGTGAAAGAACGGGTCCCTACGAGCAGTACTTC. Residues: CASSERTGPYEQYF.